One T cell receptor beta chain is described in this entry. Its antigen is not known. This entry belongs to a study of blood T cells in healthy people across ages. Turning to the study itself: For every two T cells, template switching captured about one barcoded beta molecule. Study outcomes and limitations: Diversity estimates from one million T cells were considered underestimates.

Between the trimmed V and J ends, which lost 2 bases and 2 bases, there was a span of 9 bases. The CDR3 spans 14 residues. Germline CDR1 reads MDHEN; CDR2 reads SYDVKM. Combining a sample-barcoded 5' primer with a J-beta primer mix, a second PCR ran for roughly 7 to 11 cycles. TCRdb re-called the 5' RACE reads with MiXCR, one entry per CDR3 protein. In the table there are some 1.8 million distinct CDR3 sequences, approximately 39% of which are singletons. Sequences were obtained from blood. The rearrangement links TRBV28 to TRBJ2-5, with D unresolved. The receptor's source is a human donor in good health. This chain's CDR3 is CASSLPNLQETQYF. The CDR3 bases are TGTGCCAGCAGTTTACCAAACTTACAAGAGACCCAGTACTTC.